These 10 T cell receptor beta chains originate from one sample sequenced in a study of shared T cell receptors in the human thymus. Libraries were prepared by immunoSEQ multiplex PCR; TCRdb keeps only in-frame clonotypes and omits some of them. The data show hundreds of thousands of clones, about 89% seen once. The same data also went into a second study, on human thymus T cells.

Input material: thymocytes. The source of these receptors is a boy in the first two years of life with a congenital heart defect.

J is TRBJ2-7 and V is TRBV5-1, with TRBD1 matching over 7 bases. The J segment lost 3 bases and the V segment lost 4 bases, leaving 7 bases of the junction unmatched. The CDR3 sequence is 14 residues long. Germline V gives CDR1 SGHRS, CDR2 YFSETQ. The DNA for the CDR3 is TGCGCCAGCAGCCTTAGGGACAGAATCTACGAGCAGTACTTC. It specifies CASSLRDRIYEQYF.

The sample holds a few counts of this clone. The V and J genes are TRBV6-6 and TRBJ1-4, with 7 bases matching TRBD1. CDR1 and CDR2 (germline): MNHNY, SVGAGI (reference sequence). The CDR3 length is 13 residues. The V gene end was trimmed by 5 bases and the J gene end by 7 bases; junction bases not matched to a gene: 4. CDR3 nucleotide sequence: TGTGCCAGCAGTGCGACAGGGCTTGAAAAACTGTTTTTT. Its protein product is CASSATGLEKLFF.

This sequence joins TRBV14 and TRBJ1-4; maybe TRBD1 (5 bases). The germline V and J ends were trimmed by 3 bases and 5 bases, with 13 bases remaining between them. Germline V lookup: CDR1 SGHDN, CDR2 FVKESK. The CDR3 length is 15 residues. CDR3 loop: CASSHRVAINEKLFF. The CDR3 region has the DNA TGTGCCAGCAGCCACAGGGTTGCTATAAATGAAAAACTGTTTTTT.

V usage is TRBV5-4 and J usage is TRBJ2-7; 13 bases align to TRBD2. J gave up 4 bases and V 4 bases, and 8 bases lay outside the gene matches. The CDR3 consists of 16 residues. Germline V gives CDR1 SGHNT, CDR2 YYREEE (reference sequence). As DNA, the CDR3 is TGTGCCAGCAGCCTGCGGACTAGCGGGGGCCTTTACGAGCAGTACTTC. Protein: CASSLRTSGGLYEQYF.

The chain has TRBV7-9 and TRBJ2-7; D is possibly TRBD1 (6 bases). The germline V gene has CDR1 SEHNR and CDR2 FQNEAQ (reference sequence). V was shortened by 5 bases and J by 2 bases, with 19 bases between the two germline ends. The CDR3 is 16 amino acids. Here the CDR3 DNA reads TGTGCCAGCAGCCGGACTCGGACAGAGTTAACCTACGAGCAGTACTTC. It translates to CASSRTRTELTYEQYF.

This chain connects TRBV4-3 to TRBJ2-2, with TRBD1 identical over 7 bases. CDR3 length: 17 residues. V shed 1 base, J shed 6 bases, and the junction held 11 bases outside the gene matches. CDR1 LGHNA and CDR2 YSLEER come from the germline V gene. CDR3 sequence: CASSQGNKGADSGELFF. The CDR3 DNA reads TGCGCCAGCAGCCAAGGGAATAAGGGGGCAGATTCCGGGGAGCTGTTTTTT.

This chain connects TRBV5-1 to TRBJ2-5; no definite D call. Germline assignment: CDR1 SGHRS and CDR2 YFSETQ. Trimming took 3 bases from V and 1 from J, leaving 19 bases between them. The CDR3 covers 17 residues. In DNA, the CDR3 is TGCGCCAGCAGCTCGTGGCGGCTAGATCGGCGCCAAGAGACCCAGTACTTC. Its protein is CASSSWRLDRRQETQYF.

The chain recombines TRBV4-1 with TRBJ2-7; D remains unclear. Germline values: CDR1 MGHRA, CDR2 YSYEKL. The CDR3 contains 15 residues. Trimming took 5 bases from V and 0 from J, leaving 14 bases between them. CDR3 DNA: TGCGCCAGCAGCGGGCTCACGACAAGCTCCTACGAGCAGTACTTC. Translating gives CASSGLTTSSYEQYF.

This chain links TRBV28 with TRBJ2-7; D is unclear. Germline V CDR1 and CDR2: MDHEN, SYDVKM. The CDR3 contains 13 residues. The CDR3 coding sequence is TGTGCAGCTAGTCCCTTAACGAACTACGAGCAGTACTTC. It codes for CAASPLTNYEQYF.

The J gene is TRBJ2-3, the V gene TRBV4-1, with TRBD2 matching 12 bases. Germline lookup yields CDR1 MGHRA and CDR2 YSYEKL. V dropped 1 base and J dropped 5; count of bases not matched to a gene: 10. The CDR3 sequence is 18 residues long. The CDR3 DNA is TGCGCCAGCAGCCAAGTAGACCGGACTAGCGGGGCATTAGATACGCAGTATTTT. Protein product: CASSQVDRTSGALDTQYF.